The 27 T cell receptor beta chains given below trace back to one sample, sequenced in a study of T cells after yellow fever vaccination. Each CDR3 protein gets one entry after TCRdb re-called the 5' RACE reads with MiXCR. The table includes about 360,000 distinct CDR3 sequences, 6.2% detected once. This sample comprised PBMCs, obtained 5 days after the yellow fever booster vaccination. Receptors were obtained from a young man who received the YFV17D yellow fever vaccine.

This clonotype has at least ten counts. The chain uses TRBV7-2 and TRBJ2-1; a possible D gene is TRBD1 (6 bases). CDR1 is SGHTA, CDR2 FQGNSA, per germline. The CDR3 totals 13 residues. V lost 5 bases and J 7 bases, leaving 12 bases between the germline ends. The CDR3 sequence: CASSEGVTNEQFF. CDR3 sequence (DNA): TGTGCCAGCAGCGAGGGGGTCACTAATGAGCAGTTCTTC. The whole variable domain, filled in from reference TRBV7-2 and TRBJ2-1, reads GAGVSQSPSNKVTEKGKDVELRCDPISGHTALYWYRQSLGQGLEFLIYFQGNSAPDKSGLPSDRFSAERTGGSVSTLTIQRTQQEDSAVYLCASSEGVTNEQFFGPGTRLTVL.

This clonotype was counted many times. CDR3 sequence: CASSPIFGGYNEQFF. CDR3 coding DNA: TGTGCCAGCAGCCCAATCTTCGGGGGCTACAATGAGCAGTTCTTC. The V and J genes are TRBV3-1 and TRBJ2-1; possible D gene TRBD2, 6 bases. V lost 4 bases and J lost 3, with 13 bases in between. Looked up from germline, CDR1 is LGHDT and CDR2 is YNNKEL (reference sequence). The CDR3 contains 15 residues.

This sequence joins TRBV25-1 and TRBJ2-3; the D gene is possibly TRBD2 (5 bases). Trimming pared 3 bases from V and 5 bases from J, leaving 9 bases between. This CDR3 has 13 amino acids. Germline loops: CDR1 MGHDK, CDR2 SYGVNS. The CDR3 nucleotides read TGTGCCAGCAGTGATGTCGGGGTAGATACGCAGTATTTT. Its translation: CASSDVGVDTQYF.

This clonotype was detected only a few times. This chain joins TRBV20-1 and TRBJ2-3; TRBD1 might be the D (6 bases). The V gene lost 0 bases and the J gene lost 2 bases, with 18 bases spanning the gap. The germline CDR1 and CDR2 sequences are DFQATT and SNEGSKA (reference sequence). This CDR3 is built from 17 residues. This CDR3 is CSARDYQGSFPTDTQYF. CDR3 bases: TGCAGTGCTAGAGATTACCAGGGGTCCTTCCCCACAGATACGCAGTATTTT.

In this sample, this clonotype turned up a few times. The V gene is TRBV20-1, the J gene TRBJ1-2; a possible D gene is TRBD1 (5 bases). The CDR3 has 14 residues. In germline, CDR1 is DFQATT, CDR2 SNEGSKA (reference sequence). The CDR3 sequence is CRGGTAVSDYGYTF. The CDR3 DNA follows: TGCAGGGGGGGGACGGCCGTCTCTGACTATGGCTACACCTTC.

This clonotype was detected ten times or more. The chain couples TRBV12-3 or TRBV12-4 to TRBJ2-7; D is tentatively TRBD1 or TRBD2 (5 bases each). V was trimmed by 3 bases and J by 6 bases, leaving 15 bases between them. The CDR3 has 14 residues. The CDR3 spells CASSFGTRRSEQYF. The CDR3, as DNA: TGTGCCAGCAGTTTTGGGACCCGACGTTCCGAGCAGTACTTC.

This rearrangement joins TRBV6-2 or TRBV6-3 to TRBJ2-1, with 10 positions matching TRBD2. Germline assignment: CDR1 MNHEY and CDR2 SVGEGT. V was pared by 6 bases and J by 12 bases, with 2 bases of the junction left unmatched. CDR3 length: 11 residues. The chain's CDR3 is CASSSSGGQFF. Written as DNA, the CDR3 is TGTGCCAGCAGCTCTAGCGGGGGGCAGTTCTTC.

The table lists this clonotype with many counts. V gene TRBV5-6 combines with J gene TRBJ2-3, with 9 bases lining up with TRBD2. The CDR3 length is 16 residues. With 0 bases clipped from V and 2 bases from J, the junction kept 4 bases outside the gene matches. Germline CDR1 and CDR2: SGHDT and YYEEEE. This CDR3 reads CASSLGLAGTTDTQYF. The CDR3 bases are TGTGCCAGCAGCTTGGGGCTAGCGGGGACCACAGATACGCAGTATTTT.

This clonotype was picked up a small number of times. The chain links TRBV10-3 to TRBJ2-7; 8 nucleotides agree with TRBD1. The V gene's germline CDR1 is ENHRY and CDR2 SYGVKD. J was trimmed by 0 bases and V by 3 bases; bases with no gene match: 4. The CDR3 consists of 15 residues. CDR3 loop: CAISDGTGLSYEQYF. The CDR3 DNA reads as TGTGCCATCAGTGACGGGACAGGCCTCTCCTACGAGCAGTACTTC.

This clonotype was picked up many times. The CDR3 region is CASRVQSASEQFF. The CDR3 DNA is TGTGCCAGTCGCGTACAGTCCGCCTCCGAGCAGTTCTTC. The chain combines TRBV2 with TRBJ2-1; D gene unclear. Germline V gives CDR1 SNHLY, CDR2 FYNNEI. The CDR3 has 13 residues. Between the trimmed V and J ends, which lost 9 bases and 10 bases, there was a span of 19 bases.

This clonotype has at least ten counts. The CDR3 sequence: CASSQDASGPYNEQFF. CDR3 sequence (DNA): TGTGCCAGCAGCCAAGATGCTAGCGGACCCTACAATGAGCAGTTCTTC. This chain uses TRBV4-2 with TRBJ2-1; 7 bases fit TRBD2. This CDR3 comprises 16 residues. V dropped 0 bases and J dropped 2; count of bases not matched to a gene: 4. Germline V gene lookup returns CDR1 LGHNA and CDR2 YNFKEQ.

The rearrangement links TRBV28 to TRBJ2-7; D is perhaps TRBD1 (6 bases). V was trimmed by 5 bases and J by 11 bases, leaving 16 bases between them. Looked up from germline, CDR1 is MDHEN and CDR2 is SYDVKM. CDR3 size: 12 residues. CDR3 protein: CASSHTGTPEYF. The CDR3, as DNA: TGTGCCAGCAGTCACACCGGGACACCGGAGTACTTC.

V usage is TRBV7-2 and J usage is TRBJ2-3; D gene uncertain. V was trimmed by 5 bases and J by 4 bases, leaving 10 bases between them. CDR1 and CDR2 from the germline V gene are SGHTA and FQGNSA. The length of the CDR3 is 13 residues. The CDR3 here is CASSMPGADTQYF. In DNA, the CDR3 is TGTGCCAGCAGCATGCCCGGAGCAGATACGCAGTATTTT.

This clonotype was seen a handful of times. The genes are TRBV7-2 and TRBJ2-7, with D tentatively TRBD2 (6 bases). Trimming removed 1 base from V and 4 bases from J, with 11 bases in between. The CDR3 totals 14 residues. Germline V gene sequence: CDR1 SGHTA, CDR2 FQGNSA. The CDR3 nucleotides read TGTGCCAGCAGCTTAGACGCGGGAAAGTACGAGCAGTACTTC. It is translated as CASSLDAGKYEQYF.

This clonotype was observed a handful of times. The V gene is TRBV4-1, the J gene TRBJ2-1; weak D call: TRBD2 (5 bases). Germline V CDR1 and CDR2: MGHRA, YSYEKL. Trimming cost V 0 bases and J 6 bases, with 12 bases left between them. The CDR3 loop spans 15 amino acids. The CDR3 region has the DNA TGCGCCAGCAGCCAAGATCAGCTAGCTGCCAATGAGCAGTTCTTC. This translates into CASSQDQLAANEQFF.

Only a few counts were recorded for this clonotype. V usage is TRBV6-1 and J usage is TRBJ1-1, with D unclear. This CDR3 has 14 amino acids. Germline V gene sequence: CDR1 MNHNS, CDR2 SASEGT. V shed 5 bases and J shed 1 base, with 11 bases lying between them. The DNA for the CDR3 is TGTGCCAGCAGTCAACTTCAAGGGAACACTGAAGCTTTCTTT. This gives the protein CASSQLQGNTEAFF.

This clonotype was counted between two and nine times. V and J are TRBV7-9 and TRBJ2-2, with 7 bases identical to TRBD1. Germline loops: CDR1 SEHNR, CDR2 FQNEAQ (reference sequence). The CDR3 contains 16 residues. Trimming cost V 6 bases and J 3 bases; bases outside gene matches: 10. CDR3: CASRETGSGHTGELFF. As DNA, the CDR3 is TGTGCCAGCAGGGAGACAGGGTCGGGGCACACCGGGGAGCTGTTTTTT.

The V call is TRBV20-1, the J call TRBJ2-3; no firm D call. The CDR3 has 15 residues. Trimming took off 3 bases at V and 2 bases at J, with 15 bases between the two ends. The germline V gene has CDR1 DFQATT and CDR2 SNEGSKA (reference sequence). CDR3 nucleotide sequence: TGCAGTGCTAGCTATTCGGCCTTTTCCACAGATACGCAGTATTTT. Its protein is CSASYSAFSTDTQYF.

The chain has TRBV20-1 and TRBJ2-5, with D possibly matching TRBD2 (6 bases). Deletions cut 1 base from V and 5 bases from J, with 11 bases between. There are 13 residues in the CDR3. Germline V gene lookup returns CDR1 DFQATT and CDR2 SNEGSKA (reference sequence). The CDR3 bases are TGCAGTGCTAGAGGTCCCGGGAGTGAGACCCAGTACTTC. This gives the protein CSARGPGSETQYF.

This clonotype showed up many times. V and J are TRBV12-3 or TRBV12-4 and TRBJ2-7; D is ambiguous. V dropped 3 bases and J dropped 6 bases, with 18 bases sitting between them. This CDR3 spans 15 amino acids. CDR3 DNA: TGTGCCAGCAGTTTTTCACCCAGTCTCATGGTCGAGCAGTACTTC. It codes for CASSFSPSLMVEQYF.

This clonotype was detected a few times. The genes are TRBV3-1 and TRBJ2-1; no clear D. Germline V gives CDR1 LGHDT, CDR2 YNNKEL (reference sequence). CDR3 length: 15 amino acids. Deletions cut 1 base from V and 0 bases from J, with 7 bases between. In DNA, the CDR3 is TGTGCCAGCAGCCAAGTGGCCATCTCCTACAATGAGCAGTTCTTC. Its protein is CASSQVAISYNEQFF.

The chain joins TRBV7-6 to TRBJ2-2, with 8 bases fitting TRBD1. Germline V gene lookup returns CDR1 SGHVS and CDR2 FNYEAQ. The CDR3 covers 14 residues. The V and J ends lost 5 bases and 10 bases, in that order; junction bases with no gene match: 9. CDR3 DNA: TGTGCCAGCAGCCCCTGGACAGGGAACGAGGAGCTGTTTTTT. It encodes CASSPWTGNEELFF.

The chain recombines TRBV28 with TRBJ2-5; possibly TRBD2 for D (5 bases). Trimming cost V 8 bases and J 4 bases, with 14 bases left between them. Per the germline V gene, CDR1 is MDHEN and CDR2 is SYDVKM. The CDR3 covers 13 residues. In DNA, the CDR3 is TGTGCCAGCGGGGAAGGGAGACGAGAGACCCAGTACTTC. Amino acids: CASGEGRRETQYF.

Ten or more counts support this clonotype. The rearrangement links TRBV11-2 to TRBJ2-5, with D hard to call. This CDR3 contains 15 residues. Looked up from germline, CDR1 is SGHAT and CDR2 is FQNNGV. Trimming stripped 1 base from V and 0 bases from J, with 9 bases between. The CDR3 coding sequence is TGTGCCAGCAGCTTAGTAGGATCGTACCAAGAGACCCAGTACTTC. Protein sequence: CASSLVGSYQETQYF. The full variable domain, with the rest looked up from reference TRBV11-2 and TRBJ2-5, is EAGVAQSPRYKIIEKRQSVAFWCNPISGHATLYWYQQILGQGPKLLIQFQNNGVVDDSQLPKDRFSAERLKGVDSTLKIQPAKLEDSAVYLCASSLVGSYQETQYFGPGTRLLVL.

The chain links TRBV5-5 to TRBJ2-7; TRBD1 matches 9 bases. The J segment lost 3 bases and the V segment lost 4 bases, leaving 5 bases of the junction unmatched. The CDR3 totals 14 residues. Germline CDR1 is SGHKS and CDR2 is YYEKEE (reference sequence). The CDR3 region has the DNA TGTGCCAGCAGCACCGGACAGGGGCGCTACGAGCAGTACTTC. This gives the protein CASSTGQGRYEQYF.

This clonotype was counted ten times or more. The V gene is TRBV12-3 or TRBV12-4, the J gene TRBJ2-1, with 14 nucleotides matching TRBD2. The CDR3 contains 17 residues. V was clipped by 5 bases and J by 3 bases; unmatched bases: 6. This CDR3 is CASSPGLAGDNYNEQFF. The CDR3, as DNA: TGTGCCAGCAGTCCGGGACTAGCGGGAGACAACTACAATGAGCAGTTCTTC.

Ten or more counts support this clonotype. This chain uses TRBV5-1 with TRBJ2-3; D call uncertain. The CDR3 spans 14 residues. The V gene lost 1 base and the J gene lost 3 bases, with 9 bases spanning the gap. Germline lookup yields CDR1 SGHRS and CDR2 YFSETQ. CDR3 sequence reads: CASSLFRPTDTQYF. In DNA, the CDR3 is TGCGCCAGCAGCTTGTTCAGGCCTACAGATACGCAGTATTTT.